Below are 11 T cell receptor beta chains sequenced from a single sample in a study of beta chain features in type 1 diabetes. As every portion of the isolated RNA was reverse transcribed, the sequencing read expressed TCRB transcripts. Clones were sequenced by immunoSEQ multiplex PCR, and TCRdb holds only the in-frame ones, with some missing. In the table there are about 140,000 clones, approximately 10% of which are singletons. The sample consisted of central memory CD4+ T cells from blood. These receptor sequences come from a woman between 40 and 50 years old in good health.

The rearrangement uses TRBV21-1 and TRBJ2-6; the DNA was not compared with TRBD1, the D call given in the table. TRBV21-1 is given as a pseudogene. The CDR3 is 19 amino acids. The CDR3 sequence is CASSKKGTGYSSGANVLTF. Here the CDR3 DNA reads TGTGCCAGCAGCAAAAAGGGGACAGGGTATTCCAGTGGGGCCAACGTCCTGACTTTC.

The rearrangement uses TRBV21-1 and TRBJ1-1; the D call in the table, TRBD1, was not verified against the DNA. TRBV21-1 is annotated as a pseudogene. This CDR3 spans 15 amino acids. In DNA, the CDR3 is TGTTCCCCCGTAAGTACAGGAGAACCTGGCACTGAAGCTTTCTTT. It encodes CSPVSTGEPGTEAFF.

The sample holds a few counts of this clone. The chain carries TRBV23-1 and TRBJ1-3, with 10 bases lining up with TRBD1. TRBV23-1 is assigned to the ORF class and has an uncertain function. Losses at the gene ends were 5 bases for V and 4 bases for J; bases not matched to a gene: 11. CDR3 length: 17 amino acids. The DNA of the CDR3 is TGCGCCAGCAGTTTAGACAGGGGGCGGAGGCGAGGAAACACCATATATTTT. This codes for CASSLDRGRRRGNTIYF.

The gene calls are TRBV6-5 and TRBJ1-1; no firm D call. CDR3 size: 12 residues. Germline values: CDR1 MNHEY, CDR2 SVGAGI. With 10 bases removed from V and 1 base from J, the gap between germline ends came to 10 bases. CDR3 residues: CATREGNTEAFF. The DNA of the CDR3 is TGTGCCACCCGGGAGGGGAACACTGAAGCTTTCTTT.

The rearrangement joins TRBV6-5 to TRBJ2-3, with D uncertain. This CDR3 contains 13 residues. Germline CDR1 MNHEY, CDR2 SVGAGI. V lost 7 bases and J 1 base, leaving 9 bases between the germline ends. CDR3 protein: CASTKPGTDTQYF. CDR3 bases: TGTGCCAGCACCAAGCCCGGCACAGATACGCAGTATTTT.

This clone was counted between two and nine times. V is TRBV25-1 and J is TRBJ1-6; 7 nucleotides line up with TRBD1. The CDR3 has 14 amino acids. Germline-derived CDR1 and CDR2 are MGHDK and SYGVNS. V gave up 7 bases and J gave up 10 bases; unmatched junction bases: 10. In DNA, the CDR3 is TGTGCCAGCACCTTTAGACAGGGCGGATCACCCCTCCACTTT. It translates to CASTFRQGGSPLHF. Combining the CDR3 with reference TRBV25-1 and TRBJ1-6 gives the whole variable domain EADIYQTPRYLVIGTGKKITLECSQTMGHDKMYWYQQDPGMELHLIHYSYGVNSTEKGDLSSESTVSRIRTEHFPLTLESARPSHTSQYLCASTFRQGGSPLHFGNGTRLTVT.

This clone has a handful of counts. The chain joins TRBV6-5 to TRBJ1-2; 7 nucleotides match TRBD1. Trimming cost V 5 bases and J 4 bases; bases outside gene matches: 10. CDR1 and CDR2 (germline): MNHEY, SVGAGI. The CDR3 is made up of 15 amino acids. The CDR3 region is CASSRKSRGTYGYTF. The CDR3 coding sequence is TGTGCCAGCAGTCGAAAAAGCAGGGGGACCTATGGCTACACCTTC.

This clone was recorded a few times. The chain joins TRBV2 to TRBJ2-5; 9 bases align to TRBD2. This CDR3 comprises 16 residues. V gave up 5 bases and J gave up 2 bases; unmatched junction bases: 9. Germline V lookup: CDR1 SNHLY, CDR2 FYNNEI. In nucleotides, the CDR3 is TGTGCCAGCAGTCTTTGGGCTAGCGGGGTACAAGAGACCCAGTACTTC. This sequence encodes CASSLWASGVQETQYF.

The J gene is TRBJ2-3, the V gene TRBV11-3, with 10 bases matching TRBD1. Germline assignment: CDR1 SGHNT and CDR2 YENEEA. V shed 0 bases, J shed 6 bases, and the junction held 6 bases outside the gene matches. The CDR3 is made up of 16 amino acids. CDR3 protein: CASSLDGTGDFDTQYF. The CDR3 DNA follows: TGTGCCAGCAGCTTAGATGGGACAGGGGATTTCGATACGCAGTATTTT.

This clone has just a few counts. The chain uses TRBV4-1 and TRBJ1-4, with D perhaps matching TRBD1 (5 bases). CDR1 MGHRA and CDR2 YSYEKL come from the germline V gene. Between the trimmed V and J ends, which lost 3 bases and 7 bases, there was a span of 24 bases. The CDR3 spans 18 residues. The CDR3 sequence is CASSHKDHSGAPGEKLFF. Written as DNA, the CDR3 is TGCGCCAGCAGCCACAAAGATCATTCTGGGGCGCCGGGTGAAAAACTGTTTTTT.

The sample holds a few counts of this clone. The gene calls are TRBV10-1 and TRBJ2-7, with a possible D match to TRBD1 (5 bases). Trimming stripped 2 bases from V and 3 bases from J, with 5 bases between. Germline CDR1 is WNHNN and CDR2 is SYGVQD (reference sequence). The CDR3 contains 12 residues. CDR3 protein: CASSERGYEQYF. The CDR3 DNA follows: TGCGCCAGCAGTGAGAGGGGCTACGAGCAGTACTTC.